Below, 6 T cell receptor beta chains from the same sample are listed, as sequenced in a study of identical twins. TCRdb called the 5' RACE reads again in MiXCR, with one record for every CDR3 protein. The sample has hundreds of thousands of distinct CDR3 sequences, 12% seen once. These data also featured in a second study, about yellow fever vaccine responses in identical twins.

The sample was PBMCs. These TCRs come from a woman aged 18-29 years in good health.

The gene calls are TRBV5-1 and TRBJ2-1; no reliable D call. This CDR3 spans 15 amino acids. Germline CDR1 and CDR2: SGHRS and YFSETQ. The V and J ends lost 4 bases and 0 bases respectively, with 11 bases between them. The CDR3 nucleotides read TGCGCCAGCAGCACGACATCTAGCTCCTACAATGAGCAGTTCTTC. Protein: CASSTTSSSYNEQFF.

This clonotype appeared a few times. The rearrangement uses TRBV10-3 and TRBJ2-1; D could derive from TRBD1 or TRBD2 (5 bases each). This CDR3 is built from 13 residues. The germline V gene encodes CDR1 ENHRY and CDR2 SYGVKD. V was cut by 8 bases and J by 8 bases, with 16 bases left in between. This CDR3 reads CAIGDPRVYEQFF. The CDR3 coding sequence is TGTGCCATCGGGGACCCACGCGTCTATGAGCAGTTCTTC.

This clonotype came up a few times. CDR3 amino acids: CASSLRLAPQYNEQFF. The CDR3 nucleotides are TGTGCCAGCAGTTTGCGCCTAGCACCCCAATACAATGAGCAGTTCTTC. The J gene is TRBJ2-1, the V gene TRBV12-3 or TRBV12-4, with D tentatively TRBD2 (5 bases). The CDR3 length is 16 residues. Trimming took off 3 bases at V and 4 bases at J, with 16 bases between the two ends.

The chain joins TRBV28 to TRBJ2-2; 8 bases line up with TRBD1. Germline CDR1 is MDHEN and CDR2 is SYDVKM. J gave up 4 bases and V 6 bases, and 7 bases lay outside the gene matches. The CDR3 totals 15 residues. The CDR3 nucleotides are TGTGCCAGCAGAATACAGGGGGTGTCCACCGGGGAGCTGTTTTTT. Residues: CASRIQGVSTGELFF.

This clonotype was counted many times. The V call is TRBV2, the J call TRBJ2-2, with D maybe TRBD1 (6 bases). Germline V gene data show CDR1 as SNHLY and CDR2 as FYNNEI. Trimming pared 10 bases from V and 1 base from J, leaving 22 bases between. The CDR3 contains 17 residues. CDR3: CANSDTGSELNTGELFF. The CDR3 DNA sequence: TGTGCCAATTCGGATACAGGGTCCGAGCTGAACACCGGGGAGCTGTTTTTT.

The chain combines TRBV6-5 with TRBJ2-5; TRBD2 is a possible D gene (5 bases). This CDR3 has 15 residues. With 4 bases removed from V and 5 bases from J, the gap between germline ends came to 17 bases. The germline V gene encodes CDR1 MNHEY and CDR2 SVGAGI. The CDR3 is CASSSTGLTGETQYF. The CDR3 DNA reads TGTGCCAGCAGTTCGACCGGTCTAACGGGGGAGACCCAGTACTTC.